The 22 T cell receptor beta chains below all came from one sample that was sequenced in a study of blood T cell repertoires in COVID-19. Measured with immunoSEQ multiplex PCR; TCRdb has only the in-frame clones, and not every one. The sample holds about 320,000 clones; about 90% are singletons and the top ten take less than 6%. Sequencing was done on a sample of PBMCs or T cells enriched from blood (not recorded which). The source is a young woman who had recovered from COVID-19.

This clone was observed a handful of times. The chain joins TRBV6-5 to TRBJ1-2; tentative D call: TRBD1 (5 bases). The germline gives CDR1 MNHEY, CDR2 SVGAGI. The V gene lost 7 bases and the J gene lost 8 bases, with 20 bases spanning the gap. This CDR3 spans 14 amino acids. The CDR3 is CASIIGGWGEGYTF. CDR3 bases: TGTGCCAGCATCATCGGAGGTTGGGGGGAAGGCTACACCTTC.

Here the CDR3 reads CASLAGAAPYNEQFF. The CDR3 DNA is TGTGCCAGCCTGGCGGGGGCCGCCCCTTACAATGAGCAGTTCTTC. This chain joins TRBV7-8 and TRBJ2-1; D may be TRBD2 (7 bases). The germline V and J ends were trimmed by 8 bases and 4 bases, with 18 bases remaining between them. The CDR3 runs 15 residues. CDR1 is SGHVS and CDR2 is FQNEAQ in the germline V gene. The variable domain in full, completed from reference TRBV7-8 and TRBJ2-1, reads GAGVSQSPRYKVAKRGQDVALRCDPISGHVSLFWYQQALGQGPEFLTYFQNEAQLDKSGLPSDRFFAERPEGSVSTLKIQRTQQEDSAVYLCASLAGAAPYNEQFFGPGTRLTVL.

V gene TRBV7-9 combines with J gene TRBJ1-6; 8 nucleotides line up with TRBD1. V lost 5 bases to trimming and J lost 0 bases; unmatched junction nucleotides: 3. Germline CDR1 is SEHNR and CDR2 is FQNEAQ (reference sequence). The length of the CDR3 is 16 residues. The CDR3 nucleotides are TGTGCCAGCAGCCCCGACAGGGGCTCCTATAATTCACCCCTCCACTTT. This translates into CASSPDRGSYNSPLHF.

The V call is TRBV5-8, the J call TRBJ1-2; a weak D match, TRBD1 (6 bases). Trimming took 3 bases from V and 1 from J, leaving 13 bases between them. CDR1 SGHTS and CDR2 YDEGEE come from the germline V gene. The CDR3 covers 15 residues. CDR3 sequence reads: CASSSGQHFNYGYTF. As DNA, the CDR3 is TGTGCCAGCAGCTCTGGACAGCATTTTAACTATGGCTACACCTTC.

This sequence joins TRBV9 and TRBJ1-1; TRBD1 agrees at 8 bases. Unmatched junction bases numbered 10, after V lost 4 bases and J lost 5 bases. CDR1 is SGDLS, CDR2 YYNGEE, per germline. The CDR3 runs 15 residues. CDR3 DNA: TGTGCCAGCAGCCACGTAACAGGGGGAAGGACTGAAGCTTTCTTT. Translation: CASSHVTGGRTEAFF.

The rearrangement joins TRBV28 to TRBJ1-3; D gene uncertain. The germline gives CDR1 MDHEN, CDR2 SYDVKM. V was cut by 2 bases and J by 2 bases, with 7 bases left in between. The CDR3 has 14 residues. CDR3 sequence (DNA): TGTGCCAGCAGTTTAGGTCAGACTGGAAACACCATATATTTT. Translated, it gives CASSLGQTGNTIYF.

The gene calls are TRBV3-1 (or the pseudogene TRBV3-2) and TRBJ1-1; a possible D gene is TRBD1 (5 bases). Trimming cost V 4 bases and J 1 base, with 10 bases left between them. Germline-derived CDR1 and CDR2 are LGHDT and YNNKEL (reference sequence). The CDR3 loop spans 14 amino acids. CDR3 protein: CASSRRAANTEAFF. Here the CDR3 DNA reads TGTGCCAGCAGCCGCAGGGCAGCGAACACTGAAGCTTTCTTT.

This chain joins TRBV7-8 and TRBJ1-3; a possible D gene is TRBD1 (6 bases). CDR3 length equals 16 residues. The V and J ends lost 1 base and 3 bases respectively, with 13 bases between them. Germline CDR1 is SGHVS and CDR2 is FQNEAQ. DNA for the CDR3: TGTGCCAGCAGCTTAGTTGTGGGGGCGAATGGAAACACCATATATTTT. Translated, it gives CASSLVVGANGNTIYF.

The chain recombines TRBV2 with TRBJ1-6; D unclear. The CDR3 runs to 15 residues. V was pared by 2 bases and J by 9 bases, with 14 bases between. The germline V gene encodes CDR1 SNHLY and CDR2 FYNNEI. Written as DNA, the CDR3 is TGTGCCAGCAGTGAACAGGACCTAGAGGGTTCACCCCTCCACTTT. The encoded protein is CASSEQDLEGSPLHF.

The rearrangement joins TRBV6-5 to TRBJ1-6; a possible D gene is TRBD1 (5 bases). Per germline, CDR1 MNHEY and CDR2 SVGAGI. V lost 6 bases to trimming and J lost 7 bases, with 10 bases between them. The CDR3 loop spans 13 amino acids. The CDR3 loop is CASRREGNSPLHF. DNA for the CDR3: TGTGCCAGCAGGAGGGAGGGGAATTCACCCCTCCACTTT.

V gene TRBV5-1 combines with J gene TRBJ1-5; a possible D gene is TRBD1 (5 bases). Trimming cost V 0 bases and J 10 bases, with 14 bases left between them. CDR3 size: 14 residues. The germline CDR1 and CDR2 sequences are SGHRS and YFSETQ. CDR3 sequence: CASSLEGSDDPQHF. The DNA for the CDR3 is TGCGCCAGCAGCTTGGAGGGGTCGGACGATCCCCAGCATTTT. The full variable domain, with the rest looked up from reference TRBV5-1 and TRBJ1-5, is KAGVTQTPRYLIKTRGQQVTLSCSPISGHRSVSWYQQTPGQGLQFLFEYFSETQRNKGNFPGRFSGRQFSNSRSEMNVSTLELGDSALYLCASSLEGSDDPQHFGDGTRLSIL.

CDR3 nucleotide sequence: TGTGCCAGCAGCTTAGCGTCAGGCACCCAGCATTTT. It translates to CASSLASGTQHF. This chain links TRBV7-2 with TRBJ1-5, with D unclear. CDR1 SGHTA and CDR2 FQGNSA come from the germline V gene. The CDR3 spans 12 residues. Trimming left V 0 bases short and J 11 bases short, with 8 bases between.

Remarks on this clone: The sample holds other DNA sequences that translate to the same CDR3. V gene TRBV10-2 combines with J gene TRBJ1-3; a possible D gene is TRBD1 (6 bases). Germline V gene data show CDR1 as WSHSY and CDR2 as SAAADI. The germline V and J ends were trimmed by 6 bases and 4 bases, with 16 bases remaining between them. CDR3 size: 15 residues. The CDR3 DNA follows: TGCGCCAGCAGGGGCCAGGGGTCGATCGGAAACACCATATATTTT. Encoded protein: CASRGQGSIGNTIYF.

The rearrangement links TRBV18 to TRBJ1-1, with TRBD1 matching 8 bases. CDR1 and CDR2 from the germline V gene are KGHSH and LQKENI. Germline trimming cut 1 base from V and 0 bases from J; bases unmatched to any gene: 4. The CDR3 spans 16 residues. CDR3: CASSPHLDRVNTEAFF. For the CDR3, the DNA is TGTGCCAGCTCACCACACTTGGACAGGGTGAACACTGAAGCTTTCTTT.

The rearrangement joins TRBV27 to TRBJ1-1; TRBD1 agrees at 7 bases. This CDR3 has 14 amino acids. V shed 3 bases and J 7 bases; nucleotides not matched to a gene: 8. Looked up from germline, CDR1 is MNHEY and CDR2 is SMNVEV (reference sequence). CDR3 amino acids: CASSLRAGGLEAFF. CDR3 nucleotide sequence: TGTGCCAGCAGTTTGAGGGCAGGGGGACTTGAAGCTTTCTTT.

The J gene is TRBJ1-5, the V gene TRBV19; possibly TRBD1 for D (5 bases). There are 12 residues in the CDR3. Germline CDR1 and CDR2: LNHDA and SQIVND (reference sequence). Trimming shortened V by 6 bases and J by 8 bases, and 11 bases separated the two germline ends. The CDR3 sequence is CASSREGKPQHF. DNA of the CDR3: TGTGCCAGTAGCAGGGAGGGTAAGCCCCAGCATTTT.

This clone was found a few times. The chain employs TRBV16 and TRBJ1-2; D is possibly TRBD1 (6 bases). With 4 bases removed from V and 7 bases from J, the gap between germline ends came to 16 bases. Germline CDR1 KGHSY, CDR2 FQNENV. The CDR3 loop spans 14 amino acids. The CDR3 DNA reads as TGTGCCAGCAGCCTTTACAGGGAACCCGGTGGCTACACCTTC. Translated, it gives CASSLYREPGGYTF.

The chain employs TRBV27 and TRBJ1-5, with D possibly matching TRBD1 (5 bases). There are 16 residues in the CDR3. Germline V gene data show CDR1 as MNHEY and CDR2 as SMNVEV (reference sequence). V lost 5 bases to trimming and J lost 0 bases, with 14 bases between them. DNA of the CDR3: TGTGCCAGCAGTCTCACAGGTAGTTATAGCAATCAGCCCCAGCATTTT. Amino acid sequence: CASSLTGSYSNQPQHF.

The V and J genes are TRBV20-1 and TRBJ1-6; 7 bases line up with TRBD1. CDR3 size: 15 residues. J was trimmed by 3 bases and V by 3 bases; bases with no gene match: 5. CDR1 is DFQATT, CDR2 SNEGSKA, per germline (reference sequence). In nucleotides, the CDR3 is TGCAGTGCTAGTAAACAGGGGCTCTATAATTCACCCCTCCACTTT. It specifies CSASKQGLYNSPLHF.

V usage is TRBV6-1 and J usage is TRBJ2-7, with unresolved D. V was pared by 2 bases and J by 13 bases, with 15 bases between. Germline CDR1 and CDR2: MNHNS and SASEGT. CDR3 length equals 12 residues. This CDR3 reads CASSERVVELYF. For the CDR3, the DNA is TGTGCCAGCAGTGAACGGGTAGTGGAGCTTTACTTC.

Only one count was recorded for this clone. Different DNA sequences within this sample yield the same CDR3. V and J are TRBV27 and TRBJ1-5; unclear D gene. The CDR3 contains 12 residues. Germline loops: CDR1 MNHEY, CDR2 SMNVEV (reference sequence). V was shortened by 3 bases and J by 4 bases, with 4 bases between the two germline ends. The CDR3 DNA follows: TGTGCCAGCAGTTTTCGGAATCAGCCCCAGCATTTT. Translation: CASSFRNQPQHF.

The chain has TRBV30 and TRBJ1-1, with D possibly being TRBD1 (5 bases). The CDR3 sequence is 13 residues long. The ends were cut back, 1 base at V and 0 bases at J, with 6 bases in the middle. Germline lookup yields CDR1 GTSNPN and CDR2 SVGIG (reference sequence). CDR3 bases: TGTGCCTGGAGTGGACAGATGAACACTGAAGCTTTCTTT. Protein: CAWSGQMNTEAFF.